This T cell receptor (beta chain) was sequenced for a study of CD8+CD57+ T cells in acquired aplastic anemia. General observations from the study: A set of approximately 29 CD8+ CDR3 sequences was shared between patients and controls, and these sequences appeared highly expressed in patients.

It was genomic DNA that served as the template for profiling TCR beta VDJ and CDR3. One entry per CDR3 protein results from TCRdb running MiXCR on the reads. The table includes hundreds of thousands of distinct CDR3 sequences, approximately 33% detected once. This clonotype was seen many times. Its antigen is undetermined. The germline V gene has CDR1 LNHDA and CDR2 SQIVND (reference sequence). After removal of 3 bases from V and 3 bases from J, the junction contained 4 bases not matched to a gene. The length of the CDR3 is 14 residues. Patients who underwent sequencing had shown CD8+CD57+ cell expansion by flow cytometry.

The receptor was isolated from a human donor with aplastic anemia. V gene TRBV19 combines with J gene TRBJ2-5; 7 bases agree with TRBD2. Material: sorted CD4+, CD8+, or CD8+CD57+ T cells (not recorded which) from PBMCs. DNA of the CDR3: TGTGCCAGTAGTATCACGGGGGGAGAAGAGACCCAGTACTTC. As protein: CASSITGGEETQYF.